The TCR beta chain under discussion was sequenced for a study of graft-versus-host responses after intestinal transplantation. Study overall: Every transplant recipient was induced with anti-thymocyte globulin, then maintained on tacrolimus and steroids for about 3 years. Whole-study results and caveats: In patients with graft-donor T cell macrochimerism, allograft graft-versus-host to host-versus-graft clonal ratios were high. Ileal or blood samples showed some GvH clones first, and such clones were also found in recipient marrow. Maximum circulating GvH clone levels tracked with early post-transplant HvG decreases.

The CDR3 is made up of 16 amino acids. Germline CDR1 is SGDLS and CDR2 is YYNGEE. Unmatched junction bases numbered 7, after V lost 4 bases and J lost 2 bases. Comments on this clone: Its specificity is not known.

TCRdb's table, derived via immunoSEQ multiplex PCR, lists solely in-frame clones and lacks some. The data contain some 45,000 clones, 90% to 95% of them seen just once; the ten biggest clones take up around 4.8%. Sequenced material: PBMCs, taken 524 days after transplant. This chain links TRBV9 with TRBJ2-1, with 9 bases fitting TRBD1. The receptor comes from a human patient who received an intestinal transplant, so some T cells may come from the graft donor. The CDR3 region is CASSFRTGATYNEQFF. In nucleotides, the CDR3 is TGTGCCAGCAGCTTCCGGACAGGGGCTACCTACAATGAGCAGTTCTTC.